The 20 T cell receptor beta chains in this list originate from one sample, sequenced in a study of cytomegalovirus exposure and HLA in healthy donors. With 60 Vbeta and 13 Jbeta primers, the PCR was carried out. The table came from immunoSEQ multiplex PCR; TCRdb's copy has only in-frame clones and leaves some out. Among about 120,000 clones, roughly 87% were seen once, and the ten largest hold roughly 1.5%. Specimen: PBMCs. The receptors originated from a woman aged 18 to 35 in good health and CMV-seronegative.

The V gene is TRBV2, the J gene TRBJ2-1; 8 bases are a match to TRBD1. The length of the CDR3 is 14 residues. Germline V gene sequence: CDR1 SNHLY, CDR2 FYNNEI. V was pared by 7 bases and J by 6 bases, with 8 bases of the junction left unmatched. The CDR3 spells CASTLQGVGNEQFF. The DNA of the CDR3 is TGTGCCAGCACCCTACAGGGGGTTGGCAATGAGCAGTTCTTC.

The V gene is TRBV30, the J gene TRBJ1-2; tentative D call: TRBD1 (6 bases). Germline V CDR1 and CDR2: GTSNPN, SVGIG (reference sequence). Trimming took 2 bases from V and 7 from J, leaving 20 bases between them. This CDR3 has 15 amino acids. CDR3 region: CAWSLGGQGIGGYTF. The DNA of the CDR3 is TGTGCCTGGAGTCTTGGGGGTCAGGGGATTGGTGGCTACACCTTC.

This rearrangement joins TRBV7-9 to TRBJ1-2; TRBD1 matches 8 bases. This CDR3 comprises 15 residues. The V gene's germline CDR1 is SEHNR and CDR2 FQNEAQ (reference sequence). The ends lost 5 bases at V and 8 bases at J; junction bases unmatched: 13. The CDR3 spells CASSEKDRASQGYTF. In nucleotides, the CDR3 is TGTGCCAGCAGCGAAAAGGACAGGGCTTCGCAAGGCTACACCTTC.

This sequence joins TRBV7-9 and TRBJ1-2; tentative D call: TRBD1 (6 bases). The CDR3 loop spans 14 amino acids. V gave up 4 bases and J gave up 4 bases, with 13 bases separating them. Germline assignment: CDR1 SEHNR and CDR2 FQNEAQ (reference sequence). The CDR3 loop is CASSSRGGLYGYTF. The CDR3 coding sequence is TGTGCCAGCAGCTCCCGGGGGGGGCTCTATGGCTACACCTTC. Using reference TRBV7-9 and TRBJ1-2 for the parts outside the CDR3, the full variable domain is DTGVSQNPRHKITKRGQNVTFRCDPISEHNRLYWYRQTLGQGPEFLTYFQNEAQLEKSRLLSDRFSAERPKGSFSTLEIQRTEQGDSAMYLCASSSRGGLYGYTFGSGTRLTVV.

The gene calls are TRBV5-6 and TRBJ1-4; D is unclear. This CDR3 is built from 14 residues. Trimming took 0 bases from V and 10 from J, leaving 13 bases between them. Germline loops: CDR1 SGHDT, CDR2 YYEEEE. CDR3 in amino acids: CASSLEQARGKLFF. In DNA, the CDR3 is TGTGCCAGCAGCTTGGAGCAGGCCCGGGGAAAACTGTTTTTT.

The chain recombines TRBV6-1 with TRBJ1-1; TRBD1 is a possible D gene (5 bases). CDR1 is MNHNS and CDR2 is SASEGT in the germline V gene. V lost 0 bases, J lost 2 bases, and 10 bases lay in between. The CDR3 loop spans 15 amino acids. The CDR3, as DNA: TGTGCCAGCAGTGAAGCATTACAGGTAAACACTGAAGCTTTCTTT. Its translation is CASSEALQVNTEAFF.

V usage is TRBV5-1 and J usage is TRBJ1-1, with 11 positions matching TRBD1. Germline trimming cut 4 bases from V and 0 bases from J; bases unmatched to any gene: 2. Germline loops: CDR1 SGHRS, CDR2 YFSETQ. The CDR3 totals 15 residues. DNA of the CDR3: TGCGCCAGCAGCGGGGACAGGGGGTTGAACACTGAAGCTTTCTTT. Protein product: CASSGDRGLNTEAFF.

The V and J genes are TRBV5-1 and TRBJ2-1; D might be TRBD1 (6 bases). Germline V gene data show CDR1 as SGHRS and CDR2 as YFSETQ. The CDR3 is 14 residues long. V lost 0 bases, J lost 7 bases, and 11 bases lay in between. The CDR3, as DNA: TGCGCCAGCAGCTTGGGACAGGTAGGGAATGAGCAGTTCTTC. Protein: CASSLGQVGNEQFF.

This chain connects TRBV5-4 to TRBJ2-3, with D possibly matching TRBD1 (6 bases). Trimming took off 0 bases at V and 4 bases at J, with 9 bases between the two ends. The germline gives CDR1 SGHNT, CDR2 YYREEE (reference sequence). The CDR3 extends over 14 amino acids. CDR3 loop: CASSLGQAADTQYF. The CDR3 DNA follows: TGTGCCAGCAGCTTGGGACAGGCCGCAGATACGCAGTATTTT.

This clone has a handful of counts. The rearrangement uses TRBV18 and TRBJ1-6; D is perhaps TRBD1 (5 bases). V was trimmed by 3 bases and J by 3 bases, leaving 6 bases between them. The germline V gene has CDR1 KGHSH and CDR2 LQKENI. CDR3 length equals 14 residues. The CDR3 region is CASSPDSYNSPLHF. DNA for the CDR3: TGTGCCAGCTCACCCGACAGCTATAATTCACCCCTCCACTTT.

The chain couples TRBV30 to TRBJ1-1, with D possibly being TRBD1 (6 bases). CDR3 length equals 11 residues. The germline CDR1 and CDR2 sequences are GTSNPN and SVGIG (reference sequence). The V end lost 2 bases, the J end lost 10 bases, and 11 bases lay between the germline ends. DNA of the CDR3: TGTGCCTGGAGTCAGGGGAGGGGAGCTTTCTTT. Translation gives CAWSQGRGAFF.

The chain employs TRBV5-4 and TRBJ2-1; D possibly corresponds to TRBD1 (6 bases). Between the trimmed V and J ends, which lost 4 bases and 4 bases, there was a span of 12 bases. Germline loops: CDR1 SGHNT, CDR2 YYREEE (reference sequence). This CDR3 spans 14 amino acids. The DNA of the CDR3 is TGTGCCAGCAGCACGGGACAAAGTTACAATGAGCAGTTCTTC. Its translation is CASSTGQSYNEQFF.

The rearrangement links TRBV19 to TRBJ2-7; 12 bases agree with TRBD1. Losses at the gene ends were 10 bases for V and 4 bases for J; bases not matched to a gene: 17. The CDR3 runs 17 residues. CDR1 LNHDA and CDR2 SQIVND come from the germline V gene (reference sequence). The CDR3 DNA reads as TGTGCCACCAGGTATAGAGGGTCGGGACAGGGGGCTTACGAGCAGTACTTC. This codes for CATRYRGSGQGAYEQYF.

J is TRBJ2-3 and V is TRBV5-1, with D possibly matching TRBD2 (7 bases). The CDR3 totals 14 residues. The V and J ends lost 4 bases and 5 bases respectively, with 14 bases between them. Germline CDR1 SGHRS, CDR2 YFSETQ. The CDR3 here is CASSGGARGDTQYF. The CDR3, as DNA: TGCGCCAGCAGCGGGGGGGCCCGGGGAGATACGCAGTATTTT.

This clone is labeled as medium-sized. The J gene is TRBJ1-4, the V gene TRBV25-1; possibly TRBD1 for D (5 bases). The CDR3 is made up of 18 amino acids. Between the trimmed V and J ends, which lost 4 bases and 0 bases, there was a span of 18 bases. Germline V gives CDR1 MGHDK, CDR2 SYGVNS. The CDR3 is CASSGPWDSRATNEKLFF. Here the CDR3 DNA reads TGTGCCAGCAGTGGACCTTGGGACTCACGCGCAACTAATGAAAAACTGTTTTTT.

This clone was seen just once. The rearrangement uses TRBV30 and TRBJ1-1, with D possibly matching TRBD1 (6 bases). Deletions cut 1 base from V and 5 bases from J, with 11 bases between. The germline V gene has CDR1 GTSNPN and CDR2 SVGIG (reference sequence). The CDR3 contains 13 residues. The CDR3 loop reads CAWSEQGGTEAFF. CDR3 DNA sequence: TGTGCCTGGAGTGAACAGGGAGGGACTGAAGCTTTCTTT. The full variable domain, its missing parts supplied by reference TRBV30 and TRBJ1-1, is SQTIHQWPATLVQPVGSPLSLECTVEGTSNPNLYWYRQAAGRGLQLLFYSVGIGQISSEVPQNLSASRPQDRQFILSSKKLLLSDSGFYLCAWSEQGGTEAFFGQGTRLTVV.

This chain connects TRBV4-3 to TRBJ2-4; 7 positions agree with TRBD1. Germline values: CDR1 LGHNA, CDR2 YSLEER. With V trimmed by 0 bases and J by 0 bases, 2 bases remained unmatched. The length of the CDR3 is 16 residues. The CDR3 sequence: CASSQDYRGAKNIQYF. The CDR3, as DNA: TGCGCCAGCAGCCAAGATTACAGGGGAGCCAAAAACATTCAGTACTTC.

V and J are TRBV6-5 and TRBJ2-3; 9 nucleotides align to TRBD2. The germline gives CDR1 MNHEY, CDR2 SVGAGI. CDR3 size: 14 residues. Unmatched junction bases numbered 6, after V lost 6 bases and J lost 5 bases. As DNA, the CDR3 is TGTGCCAGCAGAAGGACTAGCGATAGAGATACGCAGTATTTT. Translated: CASRRTSDRDTQYF.

The chain carries TRBV7-9 and TRBJ2-3; D remains ambiguous. Germline-derived CDR1 and CDR2 are SEHNR and FQNEAQ (reference sequence). CDR3 size: 12 residues. Trimming shortened V by 2 bases and J by 4 bases, and 4 bases separated the two germline ends. CDR3 amino acids: CASSLLPDTQYF. In nucleotides, the CDR3 is TGTGCCAGCAGCTTACTACCAGATACGCAGTATTTT. The full variable domain, completed using reference TRBV7-9 and TRBJ2-3, is DTGVSQNPRHKITKRGQNVTFRCDPISEHNRLYWYRQTLGQGPEFLTYFQNEAQLEKSRLLSDRFSAERPKGSFSTLEIQRTEQGDSAMYLCASSLLPDTQYFGPGTRLTVL.

This rearrangement joins TRBV5-4 to TRBJ2-7; 7 nucleotides agree with TRBD1. The length of the CDR3 is 14 residues. Germline V gives CDR1 SGHNT, CDR2 YYREEE (reference sequence). V shed 4 bases and J 2 bases; nucleotides not matched to a gene: 6. CDR3 protein: CASSAQGVTYEQYF. The DNA of the CDR3 is TGTGCCAGCAGCGCCCAGGGGGTTACCTACGAGCAGTACTTC.